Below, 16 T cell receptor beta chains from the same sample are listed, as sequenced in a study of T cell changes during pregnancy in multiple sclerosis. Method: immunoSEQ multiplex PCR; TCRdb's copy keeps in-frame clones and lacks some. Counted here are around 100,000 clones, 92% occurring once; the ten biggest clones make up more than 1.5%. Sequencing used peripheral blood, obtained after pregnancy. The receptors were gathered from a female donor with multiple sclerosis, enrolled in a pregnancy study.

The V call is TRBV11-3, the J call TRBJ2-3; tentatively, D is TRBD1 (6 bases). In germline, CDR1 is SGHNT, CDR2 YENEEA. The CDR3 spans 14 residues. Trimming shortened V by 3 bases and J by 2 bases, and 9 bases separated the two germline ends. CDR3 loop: CASSLGHNTDTQYF. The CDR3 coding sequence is TGTGCCAGCAGCTTGGGACACAACACAGATACGCAGTATTTT.

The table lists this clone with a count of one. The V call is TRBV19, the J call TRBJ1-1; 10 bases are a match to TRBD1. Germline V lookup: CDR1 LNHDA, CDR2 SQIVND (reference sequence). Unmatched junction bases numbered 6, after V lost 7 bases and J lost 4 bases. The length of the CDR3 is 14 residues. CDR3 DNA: TGTGCCAGTATCCGGGACAGGGGAGGCACTGAAGCTTTCTTT. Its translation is CASIRDRGGTEAFF.

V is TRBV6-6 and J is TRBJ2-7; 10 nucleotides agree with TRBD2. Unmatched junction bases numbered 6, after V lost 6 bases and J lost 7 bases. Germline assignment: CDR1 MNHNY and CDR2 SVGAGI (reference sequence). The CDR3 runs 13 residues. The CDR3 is CASRLAGEGEQYF. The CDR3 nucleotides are TGTGCCAGCAGGCTAGCGGGAGAGGGGGAGCAGTACTTC.

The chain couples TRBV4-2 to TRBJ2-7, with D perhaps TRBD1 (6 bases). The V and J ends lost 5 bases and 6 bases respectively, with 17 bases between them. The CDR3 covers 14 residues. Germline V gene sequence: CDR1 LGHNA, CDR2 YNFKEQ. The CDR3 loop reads CASSSRGGDGEQYF. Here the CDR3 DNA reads TGTGCCAGCAGCTCAAGAGGGGGAGATGGCGAGCAGTACTTC.

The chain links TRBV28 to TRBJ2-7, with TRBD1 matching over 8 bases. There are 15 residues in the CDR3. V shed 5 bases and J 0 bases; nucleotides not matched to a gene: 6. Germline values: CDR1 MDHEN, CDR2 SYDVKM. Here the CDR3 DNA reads TGTGCCAGCAGTCTCCCGGGACAGGACTCCTACGAGCAGTACTTC. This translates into CASSLPGQDSYEQYF. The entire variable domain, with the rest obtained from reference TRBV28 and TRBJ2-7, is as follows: DVKVTQSSRYLVKRTGEKVFLECVQDMDHENMFWYRQDPGLGLRLIYFSYDVKMKEKGDIPEGYSVSREKKERFSLILESASTNQTSMYLCASSLPGQDSYEQYFGPGTRLTVT.

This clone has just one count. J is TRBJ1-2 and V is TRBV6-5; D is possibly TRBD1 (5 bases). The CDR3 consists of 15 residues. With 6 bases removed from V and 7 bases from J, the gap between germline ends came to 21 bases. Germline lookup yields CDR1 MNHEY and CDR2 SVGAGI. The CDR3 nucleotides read TGTGCCAGCAGCTCCGCGGCCACTGGACATAGTGGCTACACCTTC. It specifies CASSSAATGHSGYTF.

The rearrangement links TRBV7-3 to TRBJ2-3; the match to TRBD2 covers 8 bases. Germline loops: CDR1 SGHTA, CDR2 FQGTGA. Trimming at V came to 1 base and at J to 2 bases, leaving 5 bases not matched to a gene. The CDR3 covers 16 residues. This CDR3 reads CASSLRSGGPTDTQYF. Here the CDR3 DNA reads TGTGCCAGCAGCTTAAGATCGGGGGGGCCCACAGATACGCAGTATTTT.

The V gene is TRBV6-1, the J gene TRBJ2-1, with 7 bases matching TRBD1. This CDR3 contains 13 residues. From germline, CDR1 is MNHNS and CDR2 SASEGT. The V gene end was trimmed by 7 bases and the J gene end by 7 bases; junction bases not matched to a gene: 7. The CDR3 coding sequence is TGTGCCAGCACACAGGGGTTGACGAATGAGCAGTTCTTC. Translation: CASTQGLTNEQFF.

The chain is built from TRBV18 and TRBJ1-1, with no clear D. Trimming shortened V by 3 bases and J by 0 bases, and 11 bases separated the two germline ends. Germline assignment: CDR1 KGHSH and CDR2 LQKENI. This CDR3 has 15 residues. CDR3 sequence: CASSPRDGLNTEAFF. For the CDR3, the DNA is TGTGCCAGCTCACCCCGGGATGGATTGAACACTGAAGCTTTCTTT.

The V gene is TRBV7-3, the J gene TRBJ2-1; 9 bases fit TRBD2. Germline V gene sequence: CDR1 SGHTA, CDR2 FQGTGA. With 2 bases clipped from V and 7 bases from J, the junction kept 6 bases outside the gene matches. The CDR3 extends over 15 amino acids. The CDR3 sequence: CASSLGGGAGNEQFF. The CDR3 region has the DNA TGTGCCAGCAGCTTAGGCGGGGGGGCTGGGAATGAGCAGTTCTTC. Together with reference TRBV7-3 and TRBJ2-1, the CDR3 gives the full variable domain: GAGVSQTPSNKVTEKGKYVELRCDPISGHTALYWYRQSLGQGPEFLIYFQGTGAADDSGLPNDRFFAVRPEGSVSTLKIQRTERGDSAVYLCASSLGGGAGNEQFFGPGTRLTVL.

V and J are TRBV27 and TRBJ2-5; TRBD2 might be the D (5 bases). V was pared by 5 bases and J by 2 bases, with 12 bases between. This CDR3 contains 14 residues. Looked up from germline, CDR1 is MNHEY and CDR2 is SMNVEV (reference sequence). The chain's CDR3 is CASSPGLFQETQYF. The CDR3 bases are TGTGCCAGCAGTCCTGGACTGTTTCAAGAGACCCAGTACTTC.

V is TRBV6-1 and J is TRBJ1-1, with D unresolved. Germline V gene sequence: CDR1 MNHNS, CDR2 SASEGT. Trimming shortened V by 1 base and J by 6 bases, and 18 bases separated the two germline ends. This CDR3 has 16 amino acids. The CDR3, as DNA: TGTGCCAGCAGTGAAGGGTATGACCGGGTGATGGCTGAAGCTTTCTTT. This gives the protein CASSEGYDRVMAEAFF.

Here the CDR3 reads CASTDRGRTDTQYF. The CDR3 DNA reads as TGTGCCAGTACCGACAGGGGACGGACAGATACGCAGTATTTT. This chain uses TRBV19 with TRBJ2-3; 8 bases are a match to TRBD1. Germline V gene sequence: CDR1 LNHDA, CDR2 SQIVND (reference sequence). CDR3 size: 14 residues. V was clipped by 7 bases and J by 3 bases; unmatched bases: 6.

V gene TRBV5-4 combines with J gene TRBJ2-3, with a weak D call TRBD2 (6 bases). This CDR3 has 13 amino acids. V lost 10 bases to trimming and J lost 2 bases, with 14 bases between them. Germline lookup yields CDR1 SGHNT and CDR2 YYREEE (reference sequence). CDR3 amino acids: CASAKRATDTQYF. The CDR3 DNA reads TGTGCCTCCGCCAAGCGGGCCACAGATACGCAGTATTTT.

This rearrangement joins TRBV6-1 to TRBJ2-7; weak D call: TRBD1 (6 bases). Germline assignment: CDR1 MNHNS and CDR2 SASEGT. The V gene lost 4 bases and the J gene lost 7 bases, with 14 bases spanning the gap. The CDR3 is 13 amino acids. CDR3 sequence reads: CASSALDSWEQYF. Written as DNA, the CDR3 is TGTGCCAGCAGTGCCCTGGACAGCTGGGAGCAGTACTTC.

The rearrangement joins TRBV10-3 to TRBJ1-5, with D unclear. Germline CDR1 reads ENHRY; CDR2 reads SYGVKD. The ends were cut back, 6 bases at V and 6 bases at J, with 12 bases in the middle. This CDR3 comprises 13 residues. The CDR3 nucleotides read TGTGCCATCAGCGTGGACTTTCCTCAGCCCCAGCATTTT. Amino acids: CAISVDFPQPQHF.